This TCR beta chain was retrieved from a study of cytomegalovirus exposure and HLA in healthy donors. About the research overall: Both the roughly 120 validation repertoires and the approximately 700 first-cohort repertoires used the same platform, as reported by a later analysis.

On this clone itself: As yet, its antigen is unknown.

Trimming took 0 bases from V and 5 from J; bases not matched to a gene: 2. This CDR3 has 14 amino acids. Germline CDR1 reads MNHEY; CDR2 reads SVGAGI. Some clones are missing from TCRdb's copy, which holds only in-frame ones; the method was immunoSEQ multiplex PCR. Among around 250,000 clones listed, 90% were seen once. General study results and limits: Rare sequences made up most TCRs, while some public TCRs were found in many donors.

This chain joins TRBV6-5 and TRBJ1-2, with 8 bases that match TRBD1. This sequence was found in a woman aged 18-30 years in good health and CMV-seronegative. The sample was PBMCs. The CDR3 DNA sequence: TGTGCCAGCAGTTACTCGACAGGGGAATATGGCTACACCTTC. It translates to CASSYSTGEYGYTF.